This T cell receptor (beta chain) came from a study of cytomegalovirus exposure and HLA in healthy donors. Looking at the study overall: Early on, a data release was issued that held 65 million to 100 million unique TCRs from HLA-typed donors. Study results and limitations: The listing of about 150 TCR beta chains classed them as cytomegalovirus-associated. In vitro, three CMV-associated chains proved specific for CMV antigens.

Notes on this clone: Its antigen is unknown.

Per germline, CDR1 SGHTA and CDR2 FQGTGA. Trimming left V 0 bases short and J 1 base short, with 9 bases between. The CDR3 is made up of 16 amino acids. Donors sampled were nominally healthy, though unrecorded immune exposures were likely. Both 60 Vbeta primers and 13 Jbeta primers went into the PCR. Using immunoSEQ multiplex PCR, the repertoire was profiled, and TCRdb retains in-frame clones only, with some absent. This repertoire includes 140,000 to 150,000 clones. The chain links TRBV7-3 to TRBJ2-2; TRBD2 is a possible D gene (5 bases). What was sequenced was PBMCs. This receptor was obtained from a woman aged 45 to 65 in good health and CMV-seronegative. The CDR3 DNA is TGTGCCAGCAGCTTAACGGCAGCGGTGAACACCGGGGAGCTGTTTTTT. Amino acids: CASSLTAAVNTGELFF.